This T cell receptor (beta chain) was captured by sequencing in a study of shared clonotypes between healthy human individuals (dated by TCRdb to the early 2020s). About the full investigation: A couple of women and a few men aged 18 to 49 years were included in the cohort. For each donor, CD4 naive and CD4 memory were each given three plates, CD8 naive was given two plates, and CD8 memory was given one plate. Each donor's leukapheresis produced roughly between roughly 0.85 and 9.5 billion PBMCs. Blood TCR repertoires of about 5 healthy adults were deeply sequenced to estimate repertoire size and the extent of clonotype sharing between individuals. To increase sequencing depth and limit assay-specific biases, different laboratories used diverse techniques to prepare libraries and sequence TCR repertoires.

Using the deep immunoSEQ assay, multiplex PCR amplified TCR CDR3 regions from genomic DNA. For each cell subset, the extracted genomic DNA was distributed evenly across all wells of several immunoSEQ 96-well plates, and each plate served as one replicate. For sorted subsets, around 0.2 ug of genomic DNA, equivalent to about 30,000 T cell genomes, went into each replicate PCR. Purified libraries were measured with a Qubit 3.0 fluorometer, size-checked on a Bioanalyzer 2100, and measured again with the KAPA Library Quantification kit. Every immunoSEQ 96-well plate was sequenced on a dedicated single-read 150-cycle Illumina NextSeq 550 flow cell. As for the authors' bioinformatics: Because only junctional sequences without quality scores were contained in the immunoSEQ output, filtering matching that applied to full-length reads could not be performed. To assign V/J genes and CDR3, sequences were annotated using PyIR, a Python wrapper for IgBLAST v1.9, with IMGT germline references. Reads with weak V/J assignments (E-value above 1e-6), missing CDR3, stop codons, out-of-frame junctions, or ambiguous translated residues were removed. A V3J clonotype was defined by an identical inferred V gene, J gene, and CDR3 amino acid sequence. Percentage overlap between repertoires was computed as shared unique clonotypes divided by the size of the smaller repertoire. Three approaches were used to assess repertoire richness: RTK rarefaction, the Chao1 estimator, and Recon v2.1 estimates of unobserved clonotypes. Generation probabilities for all TCRbeta clonotypes obtained by the gDNA method from a handful of donors were computed using OLGA. Entries here come from immuneACCESS through TCRdb and include only in-frame sequences with V and J called. Some clones fail to appear in such tables; in the studies checked, an unresolved V gene covers under half of the shortfall, and the cause of the remainder is unknown. The D gene and trimming were derived from the DNA, and the V and J assignments and clone size from that table. The sample profile shows around 600,000 clones; roughly 95% of them were found once. Over 0.1% of the sample goes to the ten largest clones.

Remarks on this clone: Which antigen it targets is not known. Per-nucleotide qualities are absent, and no much larger clonotype sits a single base away.

For the CD8 naive samples, CD45RO-negative cells were positively selected for CCR7, yielding a CD45RA+CCR7+ population from which TemRA cells were excluded. The donors were healthy, HIV-negative adults with no recently reported acute infections or vaccinations. All donors were Caucasian adults living in Nashville, Tennessee, USA. Blood was obtained by leukapheresis, after which PBMCs were separated by Ficoll-Histopaque density gradient centrifugation and cryopreserved in liquid nitrogen vapor phase. Analytical flow cytometry was used to check the purity and quantity of every magnetically sorted T cell population. Genomic DNA was isolated from every sorted fraction and measured by UV absorbance on a Nanodrop 2000c. The study at large found these results: Even with the large sequencing depth, rarefaction of the sorted-subset datasets indicated that sequencing was incomplete. Compared with non-shared clonotypes, clonotypes shared by all four sorted-subset donors had higher generation probabilities. Estimated clonotype richness was generally larger for naive than for memory subsets. When a handful of donors were compared, the shared fraction of clonotypes was around 5% for naive CD4, around 4% for naive CD8, more than 2% for memory CD4, and less than 0.45% for memory CD8. Pairwise subsampling indicated that sequencing depth was expected to affect the degree of clonotype sharing among donors. Only blood was sampled, and tissue TCR repertoires likely differ from those in blood. The genetic and exposure-history diversity represented was limited by the small number of donors.

V ends up 4 bases short and J 2 bases short, with an unmatched junction base count of 3. The CDR3 has 13 amino acids, counting the end cysteine and phenylalanine. The DNA shown is the 39-base CDR3, in frame from base 1. CDR1 and CDR2 are read off the germline V gene as SGHRS and YFSETQ. The TCR sequence derives from a woman in her 30s in good health. Sequences were obtained from naive CD8+ T cells sorted from blood. The cell subset or site label here, explained by the study, means: CD45RA+CCR7+. Recombination linked TRBV5-1 to TRBJ2-7, with 7 bases in between that match TRBD1. This receptor has the CDR3 CASSDTGAYEQYF. The nucleotide sequence is TGCGCCAGCAGCGACACAGGGGCCTACGAGCAGTACTTC.